This is a list of T cell receptor beta chains from one sample in a study of T cell responses to AZD1222 COVID-19 vaccine. Using immunoSEQ multiplex PCR, the repertoire was profiled, and TCRdb retains in-frame clones only, with some absent. This sample carries some 130,000 clones, 70% to 90% of them seen once, and the ten largest clones take 20% to 25%. Sequencing was performed on peripheral blood, taken on day 0 of AZD1222 vaccination. The receptors were gathered from an adult in good health. The CDR3 runs from the conserved cysteine through the conserved F or W. A D gene is named only where the DNA matches it firmly. For some rows the clone size is stated as once, few or many, or as a class when expanded; others skip it.

V gene: TRBV6-2/TRBV6-3
J gene: TRBJ1-5
D gene: NA
clone size: NA
CDR3 protein: CASSYSIYQPQHF
CDR3 DNA: TGTGCCAGCAGTTACTCGATCTATCAGCCCCAGCATTTT

V gene: TRBV2
J gene: TRBJ2-5
D gene: NA
clone size: NA
CDR3 protein: CASRATLLETQYF
CDR3 DNA: TGTGCCAGCAGGGCCACCCTGCTGGAGACCCAGTACTTC

V gene: TRBV19
J gene: TRBJ2-2
D gene: NA
clone size: NA
CDR3 protein: CASRITDTGELFF
CDR3 DNA: TGTGCCAGTAGGATCACGGACACCGGGGAGCTGTTTTTT

V gene: TRBV9
J gene: TRBJ1-2
D gene: TRBD1
clone size: NA
CDR3 protein: CASSVGDRLDYGYTF
CDR3 DNA: TGTGCCAGCAGCGTAGGGGACAGATTAGACTATGGCTACACCTTC

V gene: TRBV3-1/TRBV3-2
J gene: TRBJ2-5
D gene: NA
clone size: NA
CDR3 protein: CASTHPGAGETQYF
CDR3 DNA: TGTGCCAGCACCCACCCTGGTGCCGGGGAGACCCAGTACTTC

V gene: TRBV29-1
J gene: TRBJ1-2
D gene: NA
clone size: once
CDR3 protein: CSVGTANYGYTF
CDR3 DNA: TGCAGCGTTGGGACAGCTAACTATGGCTACACCTTC

V gene: TRBV19
J gene: TRBJ1-5
D gene: NA
clone size: NA
CDR3 protein: CASSSYRAYSNQPQHF
CDR3 DNA: TGTGCCAGTAGTTCCTACAGGGCGTATAGCAATCAGCCCCAGCATTTT

V gene: TRBV19
J gene: TRBJ1-4
D gene: NA
clone size: few
CDR3 protein: CASSIGYRSATDIYEKLFF
CDR3 DNA: TGTGCCAGTAGTATAGGGTACAGGTCCGCCACCGACATCTATGAAAAACTGTTTTTT

V gene: TRBV9
J gene: TRBJ2-2
D gene: NA
clone size: once
CDR3 protein: CASSGTGYDTGELFF
CDR3 DNA: TGTGCCAGCAGTGGGACCGGGTACGACACCGGGGAGCTGTTTTTT

V gene: TRBV24-1
J gene: TRBJ2-7
D gene: NA
clone size: NA
CDR3 protein: CATSGYGQKQYF
CDR3 DNA: TGTGCCACCAGTGGTTACGGGCAGAAGCAGTACTTC

V gene: TRBV10-2
J gene: TRBJ1-2
D gene: TRBD1
clone size: NA
CDR3 protein: CASSGQGSYGYTF
CDR3 DNA: TGCGCCAGCAGTGGACAGGGATCCTATGGCTACACCTTC

V gene: TRBV7-2
J gene: TRBJ2-7
D gene: NA
clone size: NA
CDR3 protein: CASSLQGSTTYEQYF
CDR3 DNA: TGTGCCAGCAGCTTACAGGGCAGTACAACCTACGAGCAGTACTTC

V gene: TRBV4-3
J gene: TRBJ2-2
D gene: NA
clone size: once
CDR3 protein: CASSQDIVTNTGELFF
CDR3 DNA: TGCGCCAGCAGCCAAGATATCGTTACGAACACCGGGGAGCTGTTTTTT

V gene: TRBV28
J gene: TRBJ2-7
D gene: NA
clone size: NA
CDR3 protein: CASSLWGQGGVEQYF
CDR3 DNA: TGTGCCAGCAGTTTATGGGGGCAGGGAGGCGTCGAGCAGTACTTC

V gene: TRBV7-8
J gene: TRBJ2-7
D gene: NA
clone size: NA
CDR3 protein: CASSLRDTSSYEQYF
CDR3 DNA: TGTGCCAGCAGCTTACGGGACACTAGCTCCTACGAGCAGTACTTC

V gene: TRBV2
J gene: TRBJ2-3
D gene: NA
clone size: NA
CDR3 protein: CASTRISTDTQYF
CDR3 DNA: TGTGCCAGCACTCGGATCAGCACAGATACGCAGTATTTT

V gene: TRBV27
J gene: TRBJ1-2
D gene: NA
clone size: NA
CDR3 protein: CASSPLGETSYGYTF
CDR3 DNA: TGTGCCAGCAGTCCCCTGGGGGAGACCTCCTATGGCTACACCTTC

V gene: TRBV6-5
J gene: TRBJ2-7
D gene: TRBD2
clone size: NA
CDR3 protein: CASSLTSGGPYEQYF
CDR3 DNA: TGTGCCAGCAGTTTGACTAGCGGGGGGCCCTACGAGCAGTACTTC

V gene: TRBV10-3
J gene: TRBJ2-1
D gene: NA
clone size: NA
CDR3 protein: CAISDRTGTGSYNEQFF
CDR3 DNA: TGTGCCATCAGTGATAGGACCGGTACGGGGTCGTACAATGAGCAGTTCTTC

V gene: TRBV5-1
J gene: TRBJ2-2
D gene: NA
clone size: once
CDR3 protein: CASSLEQTNTGELFF
CDR3 DNA: TGCGCCAGCAGCTTGGAACAGACAAACACCGGGGAGCTGTTTTTT

V gene: TRBV6-5
J gene: TRBJ2-3
D gene: TRBD2
clone size: NA
CDR3 protein: CASILTGGRKDTQYF
CDR3 DNA: TGTGCCAGCATTCTTACGGGGGGGCGGAAAGATACGCAGTATTTT

V gene: TRBV5-1
J gene: TRBJ1-2
D gene: TRBD1
clone size: NA
CDR3 protein: CASRDLGGQDGTF
CDR3 DNA: TGCGCCAGCAGAGACTTAGGGGGACAGGACGGCACCTTC

V gene: TRBV27
J gene: TRBJ1-4
D gene: TRBD1
clone size: NA
CDR3 protein: CASSPKSPGQGEKLFF
CDR3 DNA: TGTGCCAGCAGTCCCAAATCACCGGGACAGGGCGAAAAACTGTTTTTT

V gene: TRBV13
J gene: TRBJ1-2
D gene: TRBD1
clone size: NA
CDR3 protein: CASSLAQSTGMGGYTF
CDR3 DNA: TGTGCCAGCAGCTTAGCCCAATCGACAGGGATGGGAGGCTACACCTTC

V gene: TRBV28
J gene: TRBJ2-1
D gene: NA
clone size: NA
CDR3 protein: CASSSGAYNEQFF
CDR3 DNA: TGTGCCAGCAGTTCCGGAGCTTACAATGAGCAGTTCTTC

V gene: TRBV6-5
J gene: TRBJ2-7
D gene: NA
clone size: NA
CDR3 protein: CASTQGGLLYF
CDR3 DNA: TGTGCCAGCACCCAGGGTGGATTACTGTACTTC

V gene: TRBV6-5
J gene: TRBJ1-1
D gene: NA
clone size: few
CDR3 protein: CASSISGGRGAFF
CDR3 DNA: TGTGCCAGCAGCATCTCCGGGGGCAGGGGAGCTTTCTTT

V gene: TRBV4-3
J gene: TRBJ2-2
D gene: NA
clone size: NA
CDR3 protein: CASSQEGRLRDTGELFF
CDR3 DNA: TGCGCCAGCAGCCAAGAGGGCAGACTCCGGGACACCGGGGAGCTGTTTTTT

V gene: TRBV7-6
J gene: TRBJ2-7
D gene: TRBD2
clone size: NA
CDR3 protein: CASSTIRGGSIYEQYF
CDR3 DNA: TGTGCCAGCAGCACCATACGGGGGGGGAGTATCTACGAGCAGTACTTC

V gene: TRBV4-3
J gene: TRBJ2-2
D gene: TRBD1
clone size: few
CDR3 protein: CASSQEADRVGTGELFF
CDR3 DNA: TGCGCCAGCAGCCAAGAGGCGGACAGGGTCGGCACCGGGGAGCTGTTTTTT

V gene: TRBV25-1
J gene: TRBJ2-7
D gene: TRBD2
clone size: once
CDR3 protein: CASSPAGVYEQYF
CDR3 DNA: TGTGCCAGCAGTCCCGCGGGGGTCTACGAGCAGTACTTC

V gene: TRBV7-8
J gene: TRBJ1-5
D gene: TRBD1
clone size: NA
CDR3 protein: CASSLETGGQPQHF
CDR3 DNA: TGTGCCAGCAGCTTAGAAACAGGGGGTCAGCCCCAGCATTTT

V gene: TRBV10-3
J gene: TRBJ2-1
D gene: NA
clone size: NA
CDR3 protein: CAISGVPPANEQFF
CDR3 DNA: TGTGCCATCAGTGGTGTACCCCCAGCCAATGAGCAGTTCTTC

V gene: TRBV20-1
J gene: TRBJ1-1
D gene: NA
clone size: NA
CDR3 protein: CSAKVNTEAFF
CDR3 DNA: TGCAGTGCAAAAGTGAACACTGAAGCTTTCTTT

V gene: TRBV7-8
J gene: TRBJ2-7
D gene: TRBD1
clone size: NA
CDR3 protein: CASSTIAGTGSYEQYF
CDR3 DNA: TGTGCCAGCAGCACCATAGCCGGGACAGGGTCCTACGAGCAGTACTTC

V gene: TRBV2
J gene: TRBJ2-7
D gene: NA
clone size: NA
CDR3 protein: CASSHTGLGYEQYF
CDR3 DNA: TGTGCCAGCAGTCATACAGGGTTAGGCTACGAGCAGTACTTC

V gene: TRBV6-5
J gene: TRBJ1-2
D gene: NA
clone size: NA
CDR3 protein: CASSYSSSLYGYTF
CDR3 DNA: TGTGCCAGCAGTTACTCGAGCAGTCTCTATGGCTACACCTTC